A single sample is the source of the 14 T cell receptor beta chains below, sequenced in a study of Ad26.COV2.S vaccination and SARS-CoV-2 variants. Treatment in this sample: around 19 received Ad26.COV2.S at low or high dose, single or two shots; 5 received placebo; per-sample allocation not given. Vaccine and placebo recipients were sampled on day 63 after the first injection. Clones were sequenced by immunoSEQ multiplex PCR, and TCRdb holds only the in-frame ones, with some missing. The sample includes some 290,000 clones, around 85% of them seen just once. The sequencing here drew on peripheral blood, taken in a trial of Ad26.COV2.S vaccine versus placebo. These receptors came from a person between 18 and 65 years old who received the Ad26.COV2.S COVID-19 vaccine or a placebo.

V and J are TRBV28 and TRBJ2-1; D assignment may be TRBD1 or TRBD2 (6 bases each). V dropped 2 bases and J dropped 7 bases, with 15 bases sitting between them. Germline V gene lookup returns CDR1 MDHEN and CDR2 SYDVKM. CDR3 length: 15 residues. CDR3 region: CASSLVQGTWNEQFF. In DNA, the CDR3 is TGTGCCAGCAGTTTAGTCCAGGGGACTTGGAATGAGCAGTTCTTC.

In regard to this clone: Other DNA sequences in this specimen translate into the identical CDR3. The V call is TRBV5-1, the J call TRBJ1-2; unclear D gene. Trimming removed 4 bases at V and 2 bases at J, with 9 bases between. The germline gives CDR1 SGHRS, CDR2 YFSETQ. There are 13 residues in the CDR3. The CDR3 is CASSVDGNYGYTF. In nucleotides, the CDR3 is TGCGCCAGCAGCGTGGACGGAAACTATGGCTACACCTTC.

The count of this clone is one. The V call is TRBV7-3, the J call TRBJ1-1; D uncertain. The V end lost 0 bases, the J end lost 4 bases, and 12 bases lay between the germline ends. The CDR3 spans 15 residues. Germline V lookup: CDR1 SGHTA, CDR2 FQGTGA. In DNA form, the CDR3 reads TGTGCCAGCAGCTTAACCGGGGAAATGGGCACTGAAGCTTTCTTT. Translation gives CASSLTGEMGTEAFF.

J is TRBJ2-5 and V is TRBV28; no firm D call. Trimming took 1 base from V and 5 from J, leaving 5 bases between them. CDR1 MDHEN and CDR2 SYDVKM come from the germline V gene. The CDR3 spans 12 residues. The CDR3 coding sequence is TGTGCCAGCAGTTTATTGGTTGAGACCCAGTACTTC. This translates into CASSLLVETQYF.

CDR3 residues: CSVVGGGTEAFF. In nucleotides, the CDR3 is TGCAGCGTTGTAGGGGGCGGGACTGAAGCTTTCTTT. This chain uses TRBV29-1 with TRBJ1-1; 7 bases map to TRBD1. J lost 5 bases, V lost 4 bases, and 4 bases had no gene match. Per the germline V gene, CDR1 is SQVTM and CDR2 is ANQGSEA. CDR3 length equals 12 residues. Together with reference TRBV29-1 and TRBJ1-1, the CDR3 gives the full variable domain: SAVISQKPSRDICQRGTSLTIQCQVDSQVTMMFWYRQQPGQSLTLIATANQGSEATYESGFVIDKFPISRPNLTFSTLTVSNMSPEDSSIYLCSVVGGGTEAFFGQGTRLTVV.

The rearrangement links TRBV7-9 to TRBJ2-2, with 8 bases identical to TRBD1. Germline trimming cut 4 bases from V and 6 bases from J; bases unmatched to any gene: 7. Germline V gene lookup returns CDR1 SEHNR and CDR2 FQNEAQ (reference sequence). The CDR3 is 15 amino acids. DNA for the CDR3: TGTGCCAGCAGCTGGGTGCAGGGGGCATCCGGGGAGCTGTTTTTT. Amino acid sequence: CASSWVQGASGELFF. Filled out from reference TRBV7-9 and TRBJ2-2, the complete variable domain reads DTGVSQNPRHKITKRGQNVTFRCDPISEHNRLYWYRQTLGQGPEFLTYFQNEAQLEKSRLLSDRFSAERPKGSFSTLEIQRTEQGDSAMYLCASSWVQGASGELFFGEGSRLTVL.

The chain combines TRBV19 with TRBJ1-2; 10 bases fit TRBD1. Per germline, CDR1 LNHDA and CDR2 SQIVND (reference sequence). The CDR3 covers 14 residues. V trimming: 6 bases; J trimming: 6 bases; junction bases outside the gene matches: 7. CDR3 coding DNA: TGTGCCAGTAGCGACCCGGGACAGGGGAATGGCTACACCTTC. It encodes CASSDPGQGNGYTF.

V gene TRBV2 combines with J gene TRBJ1-2; D ambiguous. Trimming removed 2 bases at V and 0 bases at J, with 7 bases between. CDR3 length equals 14 residues. The V gene's germline CDR1 is SNHLY and CDR2 FYNNEI. The CDR3 DNA reads TGTGCCAGCAGTGAACGTACCACTAACTATGGCTACACCTTC. Protein: CASSERTTNYGYTF. Combining the CDR3 with reference TRBV2 and TRBJ1-2 gives the whole variable domain EPEVTQTPSHQVTQMGQEVILRCVPISNHLYFYWYRQILGQKVEFLVSFYNNEISEKSEIFDDQFSVERPDGSNFTLKIRSTKLEDSAMYFCASSERTTNYGYTFGSGTRLTVV.

The chain recombines TRBV6-1 with TRBJ1-2; D remains ambiguous. V was clipped by 1 base and J by 2 bases, with 14 bases between them. This CDR3 is built from 16 residues. The germline V gene encodes CDR1 MNHNS and CDR2 SASEGT. The CDR3 loop reads CASSEEWASGNYGYTF. In DNA, the CDR3 is TGTGCCAGCAGTGAAGAATGGGCCAGCGGGAACTATGGCTACACCTTC.

The V and J genes are TRBV27 and TRBJ1-5, with D perhaps TRBD1 (5 bases). V lost 5 bases and J 7 bases, leaving 18 bases between the germline ends. The CDR3 consists of 15 residues. The germline V gene has CDR1 MNHEY and CDR2 SMNVEV (reference sequence). The CDR3 bases are TGTGCCAGCAGTCATCGAGGAGACAGTAGACAGCCCCAGCATTTT. Translation gives CASSHRGDSRQPQHF.

In DNA form, the CDR3 reads TGTGCCAGCAGCCCCCTGACAGGGAGAGGCTACACCTTC. Encoded protein: CASSPLTGRGYTF. The chain links TRBV6-5 to TRBJ1-2; TRBD1 matches 7 bases. J lost 8 bases, V lost 6 bases, and 9 bases had no gene match. The CDR3 spans 13 residues. Germline assignment: CDR1 MNHEY and CDR2 SVGAGI.

V usage is TRBV6-5 and J usage is TRBJ2-6; TRBD2 matches at 8 bases. The V gene's germline CDR1 is MNHEY and CDR2 SVGAGI. J lost 2 bases, V lost 7 bases, and 4 bases had no gene match. The CDR3 totals 15 residues. This CDR3 is CASTTLAAGANVLTF. The CDR3 DNA reads TGTGCCAGCACTACACTAGCGGCTGGGGCCAACGTCCTGACTTTC.

The chain has TRBV5-4 and TRBJ1-1; no reliable D call. The V gene's germline CDR1 is SGHNT and CDR2 YYREEE (reference sequence). The V and J ends lost 0 bases and 1 base respectively, with 10 bases between them. The CDR3 covers 15 residues. The CDR3, as DNA: TGTGCCAGCAGCTTGGGTTCCCGGCAGAACACTGAAGCTTTCTTT. This encodes CASSLGSRQNTEAFF. The full variable domain, completed using reference TRBV5-4 and TRBJ1-1, is ETGVTQSPTHLIKTRGQQVTLRCSSQSGHNTVSWYQQALGQGPQFIFQYYREEENGRGNFPPRFSGLQFPNYSSELNVNALELDDSALYLCASSLGSRQNTEAFFGQGTRLTVV.

The chain links TRBV9 to TRBJ1-6, with D hard to call. CDR1 and CDR2 from the germline V gene are SGDLS and YYNGEE. With 3 bases removed from V and 10 bases from J, the gap between germline ends came to 17 bases. The CDR3 sequence is 15 residues long. In nucleotides, the CDR3 is TGTGCCAGCAGCGCACGGACTGTCGCAGGCTCACCCCTCCACTTT. Protein product: CASSARTVAGSPLHF.